This T cell receptor (beta chain) was captured by sequencing in a study of blood T cell repertoires in COVID-19. Whole-study context: Both acute and convalescent COVID-19 samples were obtained from the United States, Italy and Spain. T cells, B-cell-depleted T cells, or PBMCs provided the cDNA or gDNA that served as material.

The repertoire was sequenced with immunoSEQ multiplex PCR; TCRdb's copy has only in-frame clones and lacks some. This sample yields roughly 190,000 clones, of which about 88% are seen a single time; about 15% belongs to the top ten. Germline V gives CDR1 SGHAT, CDR2 FQNNGV. Trimming removed 5 bases from V and 8 bases from J; junction bases left unmatched: 17. CDR3 size: 17 residues. The material sequenced was peripheral blood. The chain couples TRBV11-2 to TRBJ1-2, with 10 bases fitting TRBD1. This clonotype was sampled from a man aged 25 to 40 with active or convalescent COVID-19. CDR3 residues: CASSPDPPGTGESGYTF. CDR3 coding DNA: TGTGCCAGCAGCCCCGACCCGCCAGGGACAGGGGAGTCGGGCTACACCTTC.